Listed here are 3 T cell receptor beta chains from one sample, sequenced in a study of control samples from healthy donors and cancer patients (dated by TCRdb to between 2020 and 2021). The library relied on the immunoSEQ multiplex PCR assay. The clones in this table, taken by TCRdb from immuneACCESS, are in-frame only. Not every clone is retained; where verified, under half of the shortfall comes from an unresolved V gene, and the cause of the rest is unknown. Present in this sample are 150,000 to 200,000 clones, over 85% of which were seen just once. The top ten clonotypes cover about 1.4% of the sample. Sequencing was done on a sample of blood. The receptors were gathered from a man aged 25 to 40 in good health.

V gene TRBV27 combines with J gene TRBJ1-1, with 8 bases identical to TRBD1. Germline assignment: CDR1 MNHEY and CDR2 SMNVEV (reference sequence). With 4 bases clipped from V and 0 bases from J, the junction kept 10 bases outside the gene matches. CDR3 length: 17 amino acids. Here the CDR3 reads CASSSRTGTLLNTEAFF. Here the CDR3 DNA reads TGTGCCAGCAGTTCTCGGACAGGGACCCTCTTGAACACTGAAGCTTTCTTT.

There are a few counts of this clone. The V and J genes are TRBV3-1 (or the pseudogene TRBV3-2) and TRBJ1-2; 7 bases agree with TRBD1. The CDR3 runs 14 residues. Germline lookup yields CDR1 LGHDT and CDR2 YNNKEL (reference sequence). V was pared by 7 bases and J by 5 bases, with 10 bases of the junction left unmatched. The CDR3 spells CASKPTGQPYGYTF. The CDR3 bases are TGTGCCAGCAAGCCGACGGGACAGCCATATGGCTACACCTTC.

The chain combines TRBV13 with TRBJ1-1, with 8 nucleotides matching TRBD1. V dropped 5 bases and J dropped 3; count of bases not matched to a gene: 8. The germline V gene encodes CDR1 PRHDT and CDR2 FYEKMQ (reference sequence). The CDR3 is made up of 15 amino acids. The CDR3 protein is CASSPFGQGHTEAFF. The CDR3 DNA reads TGTGCCAGCAGCCCCTTTGGACAGGGACACACTGAAGCTTTCTTT. Supplemented by reference TRBV13 and TRBJ1-1, the full variable domain reads AAGVIQSPRHLIKEKRETATLKCYPIPRHDTVYWYQQGPGQDPQFLISFYEKMQSDKGSIPDRFSAQQFSDYHSELNMSSLELGDSALYFCASSPFGQGHTEAFFGQGTRLTVV.